The 10 T cell receptor beta chains presented below share a single source sample, sequenced in a study of T-cell memory formation after mild COVID-19. MiXCR, applied by TCRdb to the 5' RACE reads, yields one record per CDR3 protein. The data show a few hundred thousand distinct CDR3 sequences, with roughly 13% seen just once and over 20% held by the top ten. Sequenced: PBMCs or a T cell subset sorted from them (not recorded which). These receptors were taken from a man between 18 and 35 years old who had mild COVID-19 (a few samples of this study predate the infection). Cell type and time point are not known.

The rearrangement joins TRBV12-3 or TRBV12-4 to TRBJ2-5, with no clear D. There are 12 residues in the CDR3. V was shortened by 6 bases and J by 5 bases, with 10 bases between the two germline ends. The CDR3 is CASRSDGETQYF. The CDR3 bases are TGTGCCAGCAGATCGGACGGGGAGACCCAGTACTTC.

There are many counts of this clonotype. V gene TRBV5-1 combines with J gene TRBJ2-3, with D possibly matching TRBD1 (6 bases). Germline CDR1 reads SGHRS; CDR2 reads YFSETQ. With 5 bases removed from V and 4 bases from J, the gap between germline ends came to 14 bases. The length of the CDR3 is 14 residues. As DNA, the CDR3 is TGCGCCAGCAGACTGGCCCCAGGGGCAGATACGCAGTATTTT. Protein product: CASRLAPGADTQYF.

The genes are TRBV2 and TRBJ2-7; D not resolved. This CDR3 comprises 12 residues. Trimming shortened V by 7 bases and J by 1 base, and 8 bases separated the two germline ends. CDR1 and CDR2 from the germline V gene are SNHLY and FYNNEI. CDR3 protein: CASKADSYEQYV. For the CDR3, the DNA is TGTGCCAGCAAGGCAGATTCCTACGAGCAGTACGTC.

This clonotype was observed a few times. This chain joins TRBV18 and TRBJ2-1; 11 nucleotides line up with TRBD2. CDR1 is KGHSH and CDR2 is LQKENI in the germline V gene. V shed 3 bases and J 6 bases; nucleotides not matched to a gene: 7. This CDR3 region has 16 residues. The CDR3 DNA sequence: TGTGCCAGCTCACCGACGGGGCTAGCGGGGGGCAATGAGCAGTTCTTC. Protein: CASSPTGLAGGNEQFF.

This clonotype showed up many times. The chain carries TRBV12-3 or TRBV12-4 and TRBJ2-3, with D possibly matching TRBD2 (6 bases). The V gene lost 4 bases and the J gene lost 1 base, with 21 bases spanning the gap. This CDR3 has 18 amino acids. CDR3 region: CASSSVRGSAWGTDTQYF. CDR3 sequence (DNA): TGTGCCAGCAGTTCAGTCCGGGGGTCGGCTTGGGGCACAGATACGCAGTATTTT.

J is TRBJ2-2 and V is TRBV7-8, with TRBD2 matching 11 bases. The junction had 11 bases not matched to a gene; V was cut back by 1 base and J by 4 bases. The CDR3 loop spans 19 amino acids. Germline V gene sequence: CDR1 SGHVS, CDR2 FQNEAQ. CDR3 coding DNA: TGTGCCAGCAGCTTAGAACTAGCGGGGGCTCCCATTGGCACCGGGGAGCTGTTTTTT. This translates into CASSLELAGAPIGTGELFF.

This clonotype showed up just a few times. CDR3: CASSIRASGLVARYNEQFF. In DNA, the CDR3 is TGTGCCAGCAGCATCCGGGCTAGCGGGTTAGTGGCTCGATACAATGAGCAGTTCTTC. V gene TRBV7-2 combines with J gene TRBJ2-1, with 8 positions matching TRBD2. The CDR3 has 19 residues. Losses at the gene ends were 5 bases for V and 4 bases for J; bases not matched to a gene: 19. The germline V gene has CDR1 SGHTA and CDR2 FQGNSA. The full variable domain, completed using reference TRBV7-2 and TRBJ2-1, is GAGVSQSPSNKVTEKGKDVELRCDPISGHTALYWYRQSLGQGLEFLIYFQGNSAPDKSGLPSDRFSAERTGGSVSTLTIQRTQQEDSAVYLCASSIRASGLVARYNEQFFGPGTRLTVL.

This clonotype was counted a few times. This rearrangement joins TRBV27 to TRBJ2-5; D might be TRBD1 (6 bases). In germline, CDR1 is MNHEY, CDR2 SMNVEV (reference sequence). Trimming shortened V by 2 bases and J by 2 bases, and 15 bases separated the two germline ends. There are 16 residues in the CDR3. The chain's CDR3 is CASSLQGTHRQETQYF. The CDR3 coding sequence is TGTGCCAGCAGTTTACAGGGGACCCATCGGCAAGAGACCCAGTACTTC.

Note on this clonotype: Relative to the germline gene, one junction end is altered; a read error may explain this. The chain couples TRBV5-6 to TRBJ2-7; the D gene is possibly TRBD1 (6 bases). Germline V gene data show CDR1 as SGHDT and CDR2 as YYEEEE. The CDR3 is 13 amino acids. CDR3 amino acids: CASSRTVSFEQYF. CDR3 bases: TGTGCCAGCAGCAGGACAGTCTCCTTCGAGCAGTACTTC.

The chain joins TRBV20-1 to TRBJ1-6; D uncertain. V dropped 3 bases and J dropped 12 bases, with 6 bases sitting between them. The CDR3 spans 10 residues. CDR1 and CDR2 (germline): DFQATT, SNEGSKA (reference sequence). DNA of the CDR3: TGCAGTGCTAGTCCGGAACCCCTCCACTTT. Amino acids: CSASPEPLHF.